Each of the 6 T cell receptor beta chains below was sequenced from the same sample in a study of Ad26.COV2.S vaccination and SARS-CoV-2 variants. Treatment meaning: some 19 received Ad26.COV2.S at low or high dose, single or two shots; about 5 received placebo; per-sample allocation not given. Material that was analyzed had been drawn on day 63 after the first vaccine or placebo injection. TCRdb's table, derived via immunoSEQ multiplex PCR, lists solely in-frame clones and lacks some. The data hold some 290,000 clones, with approximately 80% observed a single time. Sequencing was performed on peripheral blood, taken in a trial of Ad26.COV2.S vaccine versus placebo. These receptors were taken from a person between 18 and 65 years old who received the Ad26.COV2.S COVID-19 vaccine or a placebo.

V and J are TRBV5-1 and TRBJ1-1; no firm D call. The CDR3 contains 14 residues. Germline CDR1 SGHRS, CDR2 YFSETQ. V was cut by 3 bases and J by 1 base, with 10 bases left in between. The CDR3 DNA reads as TGCGCCAGCAGCTATGATGGGCAGAACACTGAAGCTTTCTTT. It codes for CASSYDGQNTEAFF.

The chain couples TRBV11-3 to TRBJ1-6; TRBD1 agrees at 11 bases. CDR3 length: 17 amino acids. Germline V gene lookup returns CDR1 SGHNT and CDR2 YENEEA. Trimming removed 5 bases from V and 7 bases from J; junction bases left unmatched: 10. The CDR3 protein is CASSELWTGGYNSPLHF. The CDR3, as DNA: TGTGCCAGCAGCGAACTATGGACAGGGGGCTACAATTCACCCCTCCACTTT.

The V and J genes are TRBV12-3 or TRBV12-4 and TRBJ1-2, with D unclear. The CDR3 is 13 residues long. The V gene lost 6 bases and the J gene lost 5 bases, with 13 bases spanning the gap. CDR3 residues: CASSSDGEYGYTF. CDR3 in DNA: TGTGCCAGCAGCTCTGACGGGGAGTATGGCTACACCTTC.

The chain combines TRBV12-5 with TRBJ2-2, with 7 bases aligning to TRBD1. The ends lost 4 bases at V and 6 bases at J; junction bases unmatched: 5. The germline V gene has CDR1 LGHNT and CDR2 FRNRAP. The CDR3 runs 14 residues. The CDR3 loop is CASGSSTGAGELFF. The CDR3 DNA follows: TGTGCTAGTGGTTCTTCAACAGGGGCCGGGGAGCTGTTTTTT.

The genes are TRBV6-7 and TRBJ1-2; no clear D. TRBV6-7 is an ORF; its function is uncertain. The germline V and J ends were trimmed by 0 bases and 8 bases, with 22 bases remaining between them. The CDR3 consists of 17 residues. The CDR3 is CASSYSKSRPLSGGYTF. CDR3 in DNA: TGTGCCAGCAGTTACTCGAAGTCGAGACCCCTCTCGGGGGGCTACACCTTC.

In its sample, this clone was seen once. The chain recombines TRBV6-6 with TRBJ1-1; D gene uncertain. The CDR3 is 14 amino acids. Germline lookup yields CDR1 MNHNY and CDR2 SVGAGI (reference sequence). V was shortened by 0 bases and J by 6 bases, with 11 bases between the two germline ends. In DNA, the CDR3 is TGTGCCAGCAGTTACTCGAATCTGGGCCCTGAAGCTTTCTTT. Encoded protein: CASSYSNLGPEAFF.